This T cell receptor (beta chain) was identified during a study of fetal regulatory T cell absence and autoimmunity. Germline V lookup: CDR1 MGHRA, CDR2 YSYEKL. Germline trimming cut 4 bases from V and 4 bases from J; bases unmatched to any gene: 2. This CDR3 region has 15 residues. Some clones are missing from TCRdb's copy, which holds only in-frame ones; the method was immunoSEQ multiplex PCR. This table holds around 100,000 clones, 72% found once. This receptor was identified in a male donor with IPEX syndrome. The specimen sequenced was pancreas tissue. The genes are TRBV4-1 and TRBJ2-1; 12 nucleotides line up with TRBD2. CDR3 region: CASSRGTSGYNEQFF. Here the CDR3 DNA reads TGCGCCAGCAGCCGGGGGACTAGCGGGTACAATGAGCAGTTCTTC.